The clone carrying this T cell receptor beta chain appeared a single time. MiXCR, run by TCRdb on the RT-PCR reads, gives a single entry per CDR3 protein. The data contain more than 600,000 distinct CDR3 sequences, 13% to 15% of them singletons. Trimming cost V 5 bases and J 0 bases, with 10 bases left between them. Germline V lookup: CDR1 SGHVS, CDR2 FQNEAQ. This CDR3 has 15 residues. Sequenced material: memory CD4+ T cells from blood. The V call is TRBV7-8, the J call TRBJ2-2; no clear D gene. This TCR was recovered from a female donor in good health, serving as a healthy control. CDR3 in amino acids: CASSGSTANTGELFF. The CDR3 coding sequence is TGTGCCAGCAGCGGATCTACTGCGAACACCGGGGAGCTGTTTTTT.